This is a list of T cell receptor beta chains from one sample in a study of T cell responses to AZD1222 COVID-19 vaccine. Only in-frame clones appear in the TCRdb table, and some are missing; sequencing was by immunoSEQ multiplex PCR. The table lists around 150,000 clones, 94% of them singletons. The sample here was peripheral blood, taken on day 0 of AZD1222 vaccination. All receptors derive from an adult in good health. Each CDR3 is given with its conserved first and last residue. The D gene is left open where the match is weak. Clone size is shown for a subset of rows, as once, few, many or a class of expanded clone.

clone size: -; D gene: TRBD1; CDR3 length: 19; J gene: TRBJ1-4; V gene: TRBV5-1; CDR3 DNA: TGCGCCAGCAGCCTGCGGGGACAGGGGGACTTACCAATACCTGAAAAACTGTTTTTT; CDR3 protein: CASSLRGQGDLPIPEKLFF
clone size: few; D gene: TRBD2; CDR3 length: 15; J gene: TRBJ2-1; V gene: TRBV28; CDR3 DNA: TGTGCCAGCAGACTCGGACTAGCAGTGTACAATGAGCAGTTCTTC; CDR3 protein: CASRLGLAVYNEQFF
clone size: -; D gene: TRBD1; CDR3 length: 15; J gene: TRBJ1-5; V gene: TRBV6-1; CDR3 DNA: TGTGCCAGCAGTGAAGGGACAGGGGGGAATCAGCCCCAGCATTTT; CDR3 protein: CASSEGTGGNQPQHF
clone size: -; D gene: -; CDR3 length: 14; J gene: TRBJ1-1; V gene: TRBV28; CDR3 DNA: TGTGCCAGCTTATTAAGGATAATGAACACTGAAGCTTTCTTT; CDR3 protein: CASLLRIMNTEAFF
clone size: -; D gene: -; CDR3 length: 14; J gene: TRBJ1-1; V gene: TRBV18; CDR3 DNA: TGTGCCAGCTCGCTGACAGGAAAGAGGACTGAAGCTTTCTTT; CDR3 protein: CASSLTGKRTEAFF
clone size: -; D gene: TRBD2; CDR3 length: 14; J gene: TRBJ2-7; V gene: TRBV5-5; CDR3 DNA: TGTGCCACCAATGCGGGAGACAGCACCTACGAGCAGTACTTC; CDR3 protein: CATNAGDSTYEQYF
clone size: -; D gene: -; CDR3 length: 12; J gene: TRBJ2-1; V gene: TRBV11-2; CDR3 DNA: TGTGCCAGCAGCTTCCCCGCCCATGAGCAGTTCTTC; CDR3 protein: CASSFPAHEQFF
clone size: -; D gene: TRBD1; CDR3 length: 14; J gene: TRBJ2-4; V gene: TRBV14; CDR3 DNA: TGTGCCAGCAGTCCGGGACAGGGAAACGTCATTCAGTACTTC; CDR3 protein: CASSPGQGNVIQYF
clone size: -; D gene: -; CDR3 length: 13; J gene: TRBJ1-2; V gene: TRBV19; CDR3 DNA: TGTGCCAGTAGTACGGGACCGAACTATGGCTACACCTTC; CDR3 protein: CASSTGPNYGYTF
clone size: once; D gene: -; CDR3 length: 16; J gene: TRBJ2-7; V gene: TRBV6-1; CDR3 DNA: TGTGCCAGCAGTGAAGGCTTAGGGCTTAGCTCCTACGAGCAGTACTTC; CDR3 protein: CASSEGLGLSSYEQYF
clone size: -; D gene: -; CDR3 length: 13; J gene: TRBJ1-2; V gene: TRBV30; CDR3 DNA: TGTGCCTGGAGAGGAGGGGGGGTCTATGGCTACACCTTC; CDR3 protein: CAWRGGGVYGYTF
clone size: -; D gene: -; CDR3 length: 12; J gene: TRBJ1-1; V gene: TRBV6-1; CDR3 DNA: TGTGCCAGCAGTGAAGCGCTGTCCAGAGCTTTCTTT; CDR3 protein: CASSEALSRAFF
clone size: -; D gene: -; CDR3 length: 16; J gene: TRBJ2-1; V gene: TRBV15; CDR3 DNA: TGTGCCACCAGCGGACTCCGGGACACAACCTACAATGAGCAGTTCTTC; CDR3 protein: CATSGLRDTTYNEQFF
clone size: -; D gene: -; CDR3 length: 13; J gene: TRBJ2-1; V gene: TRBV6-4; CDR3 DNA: TGTGCCAGCAGTCTGACAGTTTACAATGAGCAGTTCTTC; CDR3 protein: CASSLTVYNEQFF
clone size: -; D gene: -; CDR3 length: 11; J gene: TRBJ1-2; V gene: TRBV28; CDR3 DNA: TGTGCCAGCAGCAGACGTGATGGCTACACCTTC; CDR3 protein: CASSRRDGYTF
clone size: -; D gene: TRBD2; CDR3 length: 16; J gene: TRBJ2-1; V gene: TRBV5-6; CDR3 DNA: TGTGCCAGCAGCCCGCCGGGACTAGCGGCTTCGAATGAGCAGTTCTTC; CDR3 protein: CASSPPGLAASNEQFF
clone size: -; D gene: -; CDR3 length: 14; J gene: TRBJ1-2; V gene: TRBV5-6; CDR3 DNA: TGTGCCAGCAGCTTCGGGCCGTCTAACTATGGCTACACCTTC; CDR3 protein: CASSFGPSNYGYTF
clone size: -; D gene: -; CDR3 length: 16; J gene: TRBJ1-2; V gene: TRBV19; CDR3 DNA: TGTGCCAGTCAAGACGCAGCCGGAATCGCTAACTATGGCTACACCTTC; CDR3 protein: CASQDAAGIANYGYTF
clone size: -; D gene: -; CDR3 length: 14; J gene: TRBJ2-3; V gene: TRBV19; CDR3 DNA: TGTGCCAGTAGTATTAACCCCCACACAGATACGCAGTATTTT; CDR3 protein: CASSINPHTDTQYF
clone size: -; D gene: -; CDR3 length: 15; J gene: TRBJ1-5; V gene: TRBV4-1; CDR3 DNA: TGCGCCAGCAGCCAAGATATCACCTCCTATCAGCCCCAGCATTTT; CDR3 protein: CASSQDITSYQPQHF
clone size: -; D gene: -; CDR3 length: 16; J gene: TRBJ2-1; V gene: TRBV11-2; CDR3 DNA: TGTGCCAGCAGCTTAGATCCGTTGAAAGTCGAAGTCCCTGCGTTCTTC; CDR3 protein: CASSLDPLKVEVPAFF
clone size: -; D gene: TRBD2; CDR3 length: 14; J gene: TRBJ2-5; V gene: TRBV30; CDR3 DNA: TGTGCCTGGAGGGCGCTAGCGGGAGGAGAGACCCAGTACTTC; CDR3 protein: CAWRALAGGETQYF
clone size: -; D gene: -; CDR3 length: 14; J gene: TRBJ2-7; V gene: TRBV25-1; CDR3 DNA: TGTGCCAGCAAAGCCCCCCCGGACAGCGGCGAGCAGTACTTC; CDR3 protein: CASKAPPDSGEQYF
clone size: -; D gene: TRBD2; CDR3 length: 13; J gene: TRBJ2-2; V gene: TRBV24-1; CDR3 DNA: TGTGCCACCAGTGACCCCGGAGCGGGGAAGCTGTTTTTT; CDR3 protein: CATSDPGAGKLFF
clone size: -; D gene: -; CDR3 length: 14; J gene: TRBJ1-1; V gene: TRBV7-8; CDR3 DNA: TGTGCCAGCAGCTTAAAAGCAGGGGTCACTGAAGCTTTCTTT; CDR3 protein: CASSLKAGVTEAFF
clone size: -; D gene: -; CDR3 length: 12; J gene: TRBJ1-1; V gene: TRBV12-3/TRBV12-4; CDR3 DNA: TGTGCCAGCAGTTTAGTTTCCACTGAAGCTTTCTTT; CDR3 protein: CASSLVSTEAFF
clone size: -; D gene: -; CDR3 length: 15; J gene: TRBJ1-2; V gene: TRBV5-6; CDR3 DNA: TGTGCCAGCAGCTTGGTATTTTGGCAGGGAGATGGCTACACCTTC; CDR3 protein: CASSLVFWQGDGYTF
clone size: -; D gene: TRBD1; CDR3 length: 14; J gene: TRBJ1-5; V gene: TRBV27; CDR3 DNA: TGTGCCAGCGGCCATCCCCCAGGGGGTCAGCCCCAGCATTTT; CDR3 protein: CASGHPPGGQPQHF
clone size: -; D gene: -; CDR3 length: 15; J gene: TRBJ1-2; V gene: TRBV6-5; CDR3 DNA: TGTGCCAGCAGTTACTCGGGAGGGGCTAGCTATGGCTACACCTTC; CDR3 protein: CASSYSGGASYGYTF
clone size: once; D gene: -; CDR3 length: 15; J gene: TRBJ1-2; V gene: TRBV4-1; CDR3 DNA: TGCGCCAGCAGCCACACCGGGACTCCAAACTATGGCTACACCTTC; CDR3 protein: CASSHTGTPNYGYTF
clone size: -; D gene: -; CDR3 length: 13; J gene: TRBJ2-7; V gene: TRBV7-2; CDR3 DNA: TGTGCCAGCAGCCCTAGCGAAACCTACGAGCAGTACTTC; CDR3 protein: CASSPSETYEQYF
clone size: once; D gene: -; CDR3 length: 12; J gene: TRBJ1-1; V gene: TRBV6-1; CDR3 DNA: TGTGCCAGCAGTGAAAAGAACACTGAAGCTTTCTTT; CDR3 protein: CASSEKNTEAFF
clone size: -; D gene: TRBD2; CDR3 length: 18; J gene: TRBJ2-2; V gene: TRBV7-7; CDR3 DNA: TGTGCCAGCAGCTTAGGCTCTAGCGGGAGGTTCAGAACCGGGGAGCTGTTTTTT; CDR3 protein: CASSLGSSGRFRTGELFF
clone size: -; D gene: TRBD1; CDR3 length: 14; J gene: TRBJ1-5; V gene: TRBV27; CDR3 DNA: TGTGCCAGCAGTTTCAGACAGGGGATAGAGCCCCAGCATTTT; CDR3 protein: CASSFRQGIEPQHF
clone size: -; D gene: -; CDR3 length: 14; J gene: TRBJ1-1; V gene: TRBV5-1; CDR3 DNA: TGCGCCAGCAGCGGACATGGGCAGGGGAATGAAGCTTTCTTT; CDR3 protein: CASSGHGQGNEAFF
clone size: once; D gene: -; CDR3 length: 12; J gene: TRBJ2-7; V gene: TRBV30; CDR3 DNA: TGTGCCTGGAGTGAGGCAGGCAGAGAGCAGTACTTC; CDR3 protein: CAWSEAGREQYF
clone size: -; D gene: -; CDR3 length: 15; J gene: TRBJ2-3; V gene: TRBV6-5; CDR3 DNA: TGTGCCAGCAGTTACTCGACACTAGCCACAGATACGCAGTATTTT; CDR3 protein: CASSYSTLATDTQYF
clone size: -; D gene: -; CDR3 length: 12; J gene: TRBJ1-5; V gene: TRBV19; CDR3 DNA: TGTGCCAGTACGCGGGTTGGTCAGCCCCAGCATTTT; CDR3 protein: CASTRVGQPQHF
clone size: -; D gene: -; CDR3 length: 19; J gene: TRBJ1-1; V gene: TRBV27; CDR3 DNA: TGTGCCAGCCACACCGGAGGGAGGGGGGTAAAACTACTGAACACTGAAGCTTTCTTT; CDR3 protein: CASHTGGRGVKLLNTEAFF
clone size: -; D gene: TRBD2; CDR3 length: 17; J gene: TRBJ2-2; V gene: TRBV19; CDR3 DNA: TGTGCCAGTAGTATAGGCGCTAGCGGGAGCGGGCTCGGGGAGCTGTTTTTT; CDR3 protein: CASSIGASGSGLGELFF
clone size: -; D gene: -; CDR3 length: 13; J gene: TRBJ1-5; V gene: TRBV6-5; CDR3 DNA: TGTGCCAGCAGTTACAAGGAGAATCAGCCCCAGCATTTT; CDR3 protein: CASSYKENQPQHF
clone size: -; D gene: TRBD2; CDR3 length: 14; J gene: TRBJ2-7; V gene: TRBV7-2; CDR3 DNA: TGTGCCAGCAGCTTTAGCGGGAGCTCCTACGAGCAGTACTTC; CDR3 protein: CASSFSGSSYEQYF
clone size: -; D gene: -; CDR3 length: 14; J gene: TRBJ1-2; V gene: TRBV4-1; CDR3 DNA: TGCGCCAGCAGCCAAGACGGGGGGGCGGATGGCTACACCTTC; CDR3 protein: CASSQDGGADGYTF
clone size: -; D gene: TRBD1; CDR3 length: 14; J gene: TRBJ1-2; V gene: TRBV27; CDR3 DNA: TGTGCCAGCAGTTTATATGGACAGGGCTATGGCTACACCTTC; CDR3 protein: CASSLYGQGYGYTF
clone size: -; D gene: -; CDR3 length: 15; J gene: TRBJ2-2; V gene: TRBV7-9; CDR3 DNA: TGTGCCAGCAGCTCCGACAGGTCTTCGACCGGGGAGCTGTTTTTT; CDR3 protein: CASSSDRSSTGELFF
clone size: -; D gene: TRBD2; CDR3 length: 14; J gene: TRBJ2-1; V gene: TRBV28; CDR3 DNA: TGTGCCAGCAGCCTACGGGAGGGCAGAGATGAGCAGTTCTTC; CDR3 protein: CASSLREGRDEQFF
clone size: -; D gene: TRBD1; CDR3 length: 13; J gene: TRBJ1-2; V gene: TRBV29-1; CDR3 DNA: TGCAGCGCAGAGGACAGGATTAACTATGGCTACACCTTC; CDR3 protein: CSAEDRINYGYTF
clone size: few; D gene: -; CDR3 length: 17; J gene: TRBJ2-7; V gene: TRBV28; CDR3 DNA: TGTGCCAGCAGTTTCCAAGCCGGACATTCGCGGGCCTACGAGCAGTACTTC; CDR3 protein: CASSFQAGHSRAYEQYF
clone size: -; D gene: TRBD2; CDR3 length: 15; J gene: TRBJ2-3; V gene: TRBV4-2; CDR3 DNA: TGTGCCAGCAGCCAAGAAGAGGGAGGGGCAGATACGCAGTATTTT; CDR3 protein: CASSQEEGGADTQYF
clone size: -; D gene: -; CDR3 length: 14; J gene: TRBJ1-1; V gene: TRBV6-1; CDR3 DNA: TGTGCCAGCAGCGAAGGGTCTCGGGGCGCTGAAGCTTTCTTT; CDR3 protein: CASSEGSRGAEAFF
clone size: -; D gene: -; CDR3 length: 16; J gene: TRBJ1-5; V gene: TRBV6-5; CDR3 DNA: TGTGCCAGCAGTTCTAGGACAGTCTTCGGAAATCAGCCCCAGCATTTT; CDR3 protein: CASSSRTVFGNQPQHF
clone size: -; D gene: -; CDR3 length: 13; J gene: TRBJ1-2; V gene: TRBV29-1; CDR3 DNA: TGCAGCGTTGTTGAACAGGGTCTCTGGGGCTACACCTTC; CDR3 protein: CSVVEQGLWGYTF
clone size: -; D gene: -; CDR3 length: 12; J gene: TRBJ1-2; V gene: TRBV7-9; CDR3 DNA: TGTGCCAGCAGCCAGGCAGGGGACGGCTACACCTTC; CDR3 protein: CASSQAGDGYTF
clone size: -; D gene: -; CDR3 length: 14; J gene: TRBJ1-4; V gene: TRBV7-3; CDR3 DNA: TGTGCCAGCAGCCACCCCGGGGACCTTGTAAAACTGTTTTTT; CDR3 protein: CASSHPGDLVKLFF